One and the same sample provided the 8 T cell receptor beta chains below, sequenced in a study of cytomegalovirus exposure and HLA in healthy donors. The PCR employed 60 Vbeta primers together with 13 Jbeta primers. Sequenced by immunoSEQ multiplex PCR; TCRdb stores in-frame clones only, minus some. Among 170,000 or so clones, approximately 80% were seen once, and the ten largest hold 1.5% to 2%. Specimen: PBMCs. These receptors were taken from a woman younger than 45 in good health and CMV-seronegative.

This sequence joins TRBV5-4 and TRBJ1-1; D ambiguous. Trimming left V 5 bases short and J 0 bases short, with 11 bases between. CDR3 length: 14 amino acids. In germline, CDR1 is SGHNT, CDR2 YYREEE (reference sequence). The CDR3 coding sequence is TGTGCCAGCAGATCTAGGATAATGAACACTGAAGCTTTCTTT. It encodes CASRSRIMNTEAFF.

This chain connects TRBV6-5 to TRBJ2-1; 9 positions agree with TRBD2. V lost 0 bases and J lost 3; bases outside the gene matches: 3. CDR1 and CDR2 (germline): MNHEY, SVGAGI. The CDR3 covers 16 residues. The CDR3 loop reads CASSYSASGNYNEQFF. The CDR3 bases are TGTGCCAGCAGTTACTCGGCTAGCGGGAACTACAATGAGCAGTTCTTC.

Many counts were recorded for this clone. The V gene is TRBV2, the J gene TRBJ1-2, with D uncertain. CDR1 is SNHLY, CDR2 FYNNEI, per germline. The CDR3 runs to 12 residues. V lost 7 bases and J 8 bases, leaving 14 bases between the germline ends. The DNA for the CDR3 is TGTGCCAGCAATCCCGGGGTAGGCGGCTACACCTTC. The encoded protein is CASNPGVGGYTF.

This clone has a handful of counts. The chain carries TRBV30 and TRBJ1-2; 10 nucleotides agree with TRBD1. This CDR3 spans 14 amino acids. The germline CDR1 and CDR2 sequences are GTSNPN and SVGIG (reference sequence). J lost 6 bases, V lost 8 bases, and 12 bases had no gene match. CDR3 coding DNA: TGTGCCCAGAAACGAACCGGGACAGGGGATGGCTACACCTTC. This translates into CAQKRTGTGDGYTF.

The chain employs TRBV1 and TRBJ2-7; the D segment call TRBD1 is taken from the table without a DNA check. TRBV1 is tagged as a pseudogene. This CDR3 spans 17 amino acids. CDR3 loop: CTSRPTRTRGRTYEQYF. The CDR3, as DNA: TGCACCAGCAGACCAACTCGGACCAGGGGGCGTACCTACGAGCAGTACTTC.

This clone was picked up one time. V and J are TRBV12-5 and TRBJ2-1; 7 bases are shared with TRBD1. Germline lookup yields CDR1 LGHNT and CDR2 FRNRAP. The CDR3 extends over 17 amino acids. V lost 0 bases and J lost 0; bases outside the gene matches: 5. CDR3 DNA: TGTGCTAGTGGTTTGGTATTGGGACAGAGCTCCTACAATGAGCAGTTCTTC. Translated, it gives CASGLVLGQSSYNEQFF.

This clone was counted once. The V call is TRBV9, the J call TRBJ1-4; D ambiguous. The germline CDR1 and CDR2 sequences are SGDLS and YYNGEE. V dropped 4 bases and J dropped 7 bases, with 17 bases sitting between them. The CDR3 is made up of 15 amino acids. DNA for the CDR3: TGTGCCAGCAGCCCCGATCGGGGATTGCGTGAAAAACTGTTTTTT. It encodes CASSPDRGLREKLFF.

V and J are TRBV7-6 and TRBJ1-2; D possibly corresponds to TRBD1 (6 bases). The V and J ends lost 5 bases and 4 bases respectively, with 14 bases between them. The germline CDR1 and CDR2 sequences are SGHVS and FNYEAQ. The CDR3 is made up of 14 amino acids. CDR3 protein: CASSPRGRGYGYTF. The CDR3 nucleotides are TGTGCCAGCAGCCCACGCGGCAGGGGCTATGGCTACACCTTC.